Shown below are 16 T cell receptor beta chains from a single sample sequenced in a study of glioma-infiltrating T cells. TCR alpha and beta CDR3 regions were amplified from RNA using iRepertoire nested multiplex PCR. MiXCR was run by TCRdb on the multiplex PCR reads, yielding one entry per CDR3 protein. The sample lists some 150,000 distinct CDR3 sequences; more than 35% were seen once. Sequencing used glioma tissue, nonneoplastic brain tissue, or PBMCs (not recorded which). The receptor source for this set is a human donor with low-grade glioma or glioblastoma, undergoing nonglioma brain surgery, or in good health (not recorded which).

This clonotype was detected only a few times. This chain connects TRBV3-1 to TRBJ1-5; D call uncertain. CDR1 LGHDT and CDR2 YNNKEL come from the germline V gene (reference sequence). The CDR3 covers 12 residues. Trimming stripped 1 base from V and 9 bases from J, with 7 bases between. CDR3 sequence reads: CASSQAKGPQHF. CDR3 nucleotides: TGTGCCAGCAGCCAAGCTAAAGGGCCCCAGCATTTT.

Written as DNA, the CDR3 is TGTGCCAGCAGCTTGCACGGAGGCACAGATACGCAGTATTTT. Protein product: CASSLHGGTDTQYF. The V gene is TRBV7-2, the J gene TRBJ2-3; D gene uncertain. CDR1 and CDR2 from the germline V gene are SGHTA and FQGNSA. Trimming left V 3 bases short and J 1 base short, with 8 bases between. The length of the CDR3 is 14 residues. Full variable domain (outside the CDR3, taken from reference TRBV7-2 and TRBJ2-3): GAGVSQSPSNKVTEKGKDVELRCDPISGHTALYWYRQSLGQGLEFLIYFQGNSAPDKSGLPSDRFSAERTGGSVSTLTIQRTQQEDSAVYLCASSLHGGTDTQYFGPGTRLTVL.

The chain links TRBV29-1 to TRBJ1-5; 7 bases fit TRBD1. The J segment lost 6 bases and the V segment lost 4 bases, leaving 6 bases of the junction unmatched. There are 13 residues in the CDR3. CDR1 is SQVTM, CDR2 ANQGSEA, per germline. The CDR3 protein is CSVGEGAFQPQHF. In DNA, the CDR3 is TGCAGCGTTGGTGAGGGGGCCTTTCAGCCCCAGCATTTT. The full variable domain, in which reference TRBV29-1 and TRBJ1-5 provide the parts outside the CDR3, is SAVISQKPSRDICQRGTSLTIQCQVDSQVTMMFWYRQQPGQSLTLIATANQGSEATYESGFVIDKFPISRPNLTFSTLTVSNMSPEDSSIYLCSVGEGAFQPQHFGDGTRLSIL.

This clonotype was recorded many times. The chain carries TRBV6-2 or TRBV6-3 and TRBJ1-6; no reliable D call. V was pared by 4 bases and J by 7 bases, with 8 bases between. Germline-derived CDR1 and CDR2 are MNHEY and SVGEGT. This CDR3 has 13 residues. This chain's CDR3 is CASSFLKNSPLHF. CDR3 DNA sequence: TGTGCCAGCAGTTTCCTAAAGAATTCACCCCTCCACTTT.

This clonotype was detected many times. One end of the junction varies from germline; a read error may be responsible. The chain employs TRBV7-2 and TRBJ2-1, with TRBD2 identical over 9 bases. The CDR3 runs 15 residues. Germline values: CDR1 SGHTA, CDR2 FQGNSA. Here the CDR3 DNA reads TGTGCCCGCAGCTTAGCGGGGGTCCTTTACAATGAGCAGTTCTTC. Protein sequence: CARSLAGVLYNEQFF.

The chain is built from TRBV5-4 and TRBJ1-1, with 9 nucleotides matching TRBD1. The CDR3 length is 14 residues. V was pared by 0 bases and J by 5 bases, with 2 bases of the junction left unmatched. The germline gives CDR1 SGHNT, CDR2 YYREEE (reference sequence). CDR3 sequence: CASSLGTGDTEAFF. CDR3 nucleotide sequence: TGTGCCAGCAGCTTGGGGACAGGGGATACTGAAGCTTTCTTT.

The chain recombines TRBV15 with TRBJ1-1; no clear D. V was shortened by 0 bases and J by 5 bases, with 10 bases between the two germline ends. In germline, CDR1 is LNHNV, CDR2 YYDKDF (reference sequence). CDR3 size: 14 residues. CDR3 nucleotides: TGTGCCACCAGCAGAGATAGGCCTGGGACTGAAGCTTTCTTT. Translated, it gives CATSRDRPGTEAFF. The full variable domain, in which reference TRBV15 and TRBJ1-1 provide the parts outside the CDR3, is DAMVIQNPRYQVTQFGKPVTLSCSQTLNHNVMYWYQQKSSQAPKLLFHYYDKDFNNEADTPDNFQSRRPNTSFCFLDIRSPGLGDTAMYLCATSRDRPGTEAFFGQGTRLTVV.

To note about this clonotype: Being one base from a much bigger clone, this may be a read error. The CDR3 here is CASSQDSSYEQYF. DNA of the CDR3: TGTGCCAGCAGCCAAGACAGCTCCTACGAGCAGTACTTC. The V gene is TRBV7-9, the J gene TRBJ2-7, with a tentative D call TRBD1 (5 bases). Trimming shortened V by 5 bases and J by 0 bases, and 8 bases separated the two germline ends. CDR1 and CDR2 (germline): SEHNR, FQNEAQ (reference sequence). This CDR3 is built from 13 residues. Drawing the rest from reference TRBV7-9 and TRBJ2-7, the complete variable domain is DTGVSQNPRHKITKRGQNVTFRCDPISEHNRLYWYRQTLGQGPEFLTYFQNEAQLEKSRLLSDRFSAERPKGSFSTLEIQRTEQGDSAMYLCASSQDSSYEQYFGPGTRLTVT.

Worth noting for this clonotype: This clone may be a read error of a much larger clone one base away. The CDR3 loop is CASSYDGDRTDTQYF. CDR3 nucleotides: TGTGCCAGCAGTTACGATGGCGATAGAACAGATACGCAGTATTTT. The rearrangement joins TRBV6-6 to TRBJ2-3; no firm D call. Trimming took off 2 bases at V and 3 bases at J, with 12 bases between the two ends. Germline CDR1 reads MNHNY; CDR2 reads SVGAGI (reference sequence). This CDR3 is built from 15 residues.

Many counts were recorded for this clonotype. The chain employs TRBV20-1 and TRBJ2-3, with D possibly being TRBD1 or TRBD2 (6 bases each). V lost 6 bases, J lost 4 bases, and 17 bases lay in between. The CDR3 extends over 14 amino acids. Per the germline V gene, CDR1 is DFQATT and CDR2 is SNEGSKA (reference sequence). The CDR3 DNA is TGCAGTGCCAGGGGAGGTTGGTTTGCAGATACGCAGTATTTT. It specifies CSARGGWFADTQYF.

This clonotype was recorded a few times. One end of the junction is discordant with germline, which a read error may explain. This CDR3 reads CARSSLLGFQETQYF. CDR3 coding DNA: TGTGCCCGCAGCTCGCTCTTGGGATTCCAAGAGACCCAGTACTTC. The chain uses TRBV7-9 and TRBJ2-5; no reliable D call. The germline V gene has CDR1 SEHNR and CDR2 FQNEAQ (reference sequence). There are 15 residues in the CDR3. The full variable domain, with the rest looked up from reference TRBV7-9 and TRBJ2-5, is DTGVSQNPRHKITKRGQNVTFRCDPISEHNRLYWYRQTLGQGPEFLTYFQNEAQLEKSRLLSDRFSAERPKGSFSTLEIQRTEQGDSAMYLCARSSLLGFQETQYFGPGTRLLVL.

The sample holds a few counts of this clonotype. The genes are TRBV7-2 and TRBJ1-1; possibly TRBD1 for D (5 bases). Trimming pared 8 bases from V and 1 base from J, leaving 11 bases between. The CDR3 has 13 amino acids. Per the germline V gene, CDR1 is SGHTA and CDR2 is FQGNSA. The CDR3 loop is CASRLQANTEAFF. The CDR3 bases are TGTGCCAGCCGTCTACAGGCGAACACTGAAGCTTTCTTT.

This clonotype occurred many times. The chain joins TRBV27 to TRBJ1-5; 8 nucleotides line up with TRBD1. The germline CDR1 and CDR2 sequences are MNHEY and SMNVEV (reference sequence). V trimming: 8 bases; J trimming: 4 bases; junction bases outside the gene matches: 10. The CDR3 totals 15 residues. In nucleotides, the CDR3 is TGTGCCAGCGCATACTTAGGACAGGGTAATCAGCCCCAGCATTTT. This gives the protein CASAYLGQGNQPQHF.

The chain is built from TRBV6-1 and TRBJ1-3; D is unclear. V was cut by 5 bases and J by 0 bases, with 11 bases left in between. The CDR3 is 15 residues long. Germline CDR1 reads MNHNS; CDR2 reads SASEGT. Written as DNA, the CDR3 is TGTGCCAGCAGTTCCCGGGTGAGCTCTGGAAACACCATATATTTT. Protein: CASSSRVSSGNTIYF.

The chain recombines TRBV6-1 with TRBJ2-7; 8 bases match TRBD2. Per germline, CDR1 MNHNS and CDR2 SASEGT. After removal of 4 bases from V and 6 bases from J, the junction contained 8 bases not matched to a gene. The CDR3 spans 14 residues. As DNA, the CDR3 is TGTGCCAGCAGTGTTACCGGGACTAGGGTCGAGCAGTACTTC. Amino acid sequence: CASSVTGTRVEQYF.

Only a few counts were recorded for this clonotype. The J gene is TRBJ2-1, the V gene TRBV3-1; D unclear. V was shortened by 2 bases and J by 0 bases, with 8 bases between the two germline ends. Germline assignment: CDR1 LGHDT and CDR2 YNNKEL (reference sequence). CDR3 length: 15 amino acids. This CDR3 is CASSQMMSSYNEQFF. Here the CDR3 DNA reads TGTGCCAGCAGCCAAATGATGAGCTCCTACAATGAGCAGTTCTTC.